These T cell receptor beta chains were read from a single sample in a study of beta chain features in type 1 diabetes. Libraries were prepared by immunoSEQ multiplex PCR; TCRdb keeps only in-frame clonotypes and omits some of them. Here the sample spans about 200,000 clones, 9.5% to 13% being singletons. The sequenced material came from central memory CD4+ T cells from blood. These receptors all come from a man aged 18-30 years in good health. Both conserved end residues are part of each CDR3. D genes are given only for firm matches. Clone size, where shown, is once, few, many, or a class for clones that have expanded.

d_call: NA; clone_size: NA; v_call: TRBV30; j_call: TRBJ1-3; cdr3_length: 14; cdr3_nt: TGTGCCTGGAAAACCGGGACCCGAGGAAACACCATATATTTT; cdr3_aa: CAWKTGTRGNTIYF
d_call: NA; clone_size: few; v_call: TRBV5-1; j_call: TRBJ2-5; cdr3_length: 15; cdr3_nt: TGCGCCAGCAGCCTACAGGGCGGGTATGGAGAGACCCAGTACTTC; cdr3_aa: CASSLQGGYGETQYF
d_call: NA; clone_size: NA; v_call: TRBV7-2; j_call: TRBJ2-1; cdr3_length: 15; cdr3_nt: TGTGCCAGCAGCTTCGGTGGCGGGTCTTACAATGAGCAGTTCTTC; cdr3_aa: CASSFGGGSYNEQFF
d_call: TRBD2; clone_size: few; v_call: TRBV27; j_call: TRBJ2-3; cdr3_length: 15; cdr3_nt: TGTGCCAGCAGTTCTAGGACTAGCGGGAGAGATACGCAGTATTTT; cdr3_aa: CASSSRTSGRDTQYF
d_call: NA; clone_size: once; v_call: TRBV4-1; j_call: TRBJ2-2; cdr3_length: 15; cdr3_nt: TGCGCCAGCAGCCAAGATCAATCCCCCACCGGGGAGCTGTTTTTT; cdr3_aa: CASSQDQSPTGELFF
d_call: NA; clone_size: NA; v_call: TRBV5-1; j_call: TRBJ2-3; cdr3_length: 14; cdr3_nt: TGCGCCAGCAGCTTGGGGCCGCAGGGAGATACGCAGTATTTT; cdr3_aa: CASSLGPQGDTQYF
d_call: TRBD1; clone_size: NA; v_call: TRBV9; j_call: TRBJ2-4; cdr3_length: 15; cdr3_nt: TGTGCCAGCAGCGTCCAGACAGGGCCAAAAAACATTCAGTACTTC; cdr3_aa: CASSVQTGPKNIQYF
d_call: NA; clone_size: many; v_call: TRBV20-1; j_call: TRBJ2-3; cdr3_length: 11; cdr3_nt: TGCAGTGCTCCCAACACAGATACGCAGTATTTT; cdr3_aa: CSAPNTDTQYF
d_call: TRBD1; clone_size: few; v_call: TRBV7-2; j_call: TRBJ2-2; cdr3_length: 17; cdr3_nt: TGTGCCAGCAGCTCAGCCCCCGGGACAGGGAGTACCGGGGAGCTGTTTTTT; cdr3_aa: CASSSAPGTGSTGELFF
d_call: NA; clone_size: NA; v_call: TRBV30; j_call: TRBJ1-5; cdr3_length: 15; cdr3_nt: TGTGCCTGGAGTGTCGGAGGGACTGGGAATCAGCCCCAGCATTTT; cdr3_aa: CAWSVGGTGNQPQHF
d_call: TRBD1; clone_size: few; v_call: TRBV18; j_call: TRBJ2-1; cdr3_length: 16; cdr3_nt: TGTGCCAGCTCACCTCGAACAGGGGGCGCGGGCGATGAGCAGTTCTTC; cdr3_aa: CASSPRTGGAGDEQFF
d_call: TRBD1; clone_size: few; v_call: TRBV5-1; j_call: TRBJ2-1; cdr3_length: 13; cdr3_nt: TGCGCCAGCAGTTCCGGACAGGGGAATGAGCAGTTCTTC; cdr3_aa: CASSSGQGNEQFF
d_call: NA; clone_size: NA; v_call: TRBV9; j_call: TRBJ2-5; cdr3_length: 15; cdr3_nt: TGTGCCAGCAGCGGGAGCAGCGAGAACGGGGAGACCCAGTACTTC; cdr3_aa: CASSGSSENGETQYF
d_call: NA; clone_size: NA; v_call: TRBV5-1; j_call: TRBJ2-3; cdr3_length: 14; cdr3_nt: TGCGCCAGCAGCTTGATACCGGACACAGATACGCAGTATTTT; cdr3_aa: CASSLIPDTDTQYF
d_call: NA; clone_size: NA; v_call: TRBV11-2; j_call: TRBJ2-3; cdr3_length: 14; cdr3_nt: TGTGCCAGCAGCTTCAAGGGAAGCACAGATACGCAGTATTTT; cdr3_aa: CASSFKGSTDTQYF
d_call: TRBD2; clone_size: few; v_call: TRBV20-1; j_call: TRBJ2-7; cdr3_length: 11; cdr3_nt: TGCAGTGCTAGGGGACTAGGGGAGCAGTACTTC; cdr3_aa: CSARGLGEQYF
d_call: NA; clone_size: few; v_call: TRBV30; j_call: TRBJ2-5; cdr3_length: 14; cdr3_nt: TGTGCCTGGAGTGTAGGGGCAGGGTCAGAGACCCAGTACTTC; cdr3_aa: CAWSVGAGSETQYF
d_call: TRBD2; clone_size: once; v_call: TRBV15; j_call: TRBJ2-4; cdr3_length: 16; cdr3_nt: TGTGCCACCAGTAGAATTTTGGGGGGGGCCAAAAACATTCAGTACTTC; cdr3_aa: CATSRILGGAKNIQYF
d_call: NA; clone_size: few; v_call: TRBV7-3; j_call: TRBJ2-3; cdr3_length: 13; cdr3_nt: TGTGCCAGCACCAAGAGTCTAGGGGATACGCAGTATTTT; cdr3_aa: CASTKSLGDTQYF
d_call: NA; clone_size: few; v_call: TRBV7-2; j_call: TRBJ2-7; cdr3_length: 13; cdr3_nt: TGTGCCAGCAGCCCGGACAGTTCCTACGAGCAGTACTTC; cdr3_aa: CASSPDSSYEQYF
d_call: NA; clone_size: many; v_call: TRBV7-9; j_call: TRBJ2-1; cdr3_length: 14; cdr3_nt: TGTGCCAGCAGCTTAGATCGGTCCTACAATGAGCAGTTCTTC; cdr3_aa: CASSLDRSYNEQFF
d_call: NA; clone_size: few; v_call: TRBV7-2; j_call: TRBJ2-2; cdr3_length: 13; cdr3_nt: TGTGCCAGCAGCTTCGCAACCACCGGGGAGCTGTTTTTT; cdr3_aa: CASSFATTGELFF
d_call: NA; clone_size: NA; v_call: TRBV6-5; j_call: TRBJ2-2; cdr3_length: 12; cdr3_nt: TGTGCCAGCAGTAGAAACACCGGGGAGCTGTTTTTT; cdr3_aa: CASSRNTGELFF
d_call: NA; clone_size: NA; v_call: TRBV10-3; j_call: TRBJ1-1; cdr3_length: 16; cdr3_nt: TGTGCCATCAGTGGTCCTGCAGGCAGTGAAGGCGCTGAAGCTTTCTTT; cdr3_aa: CAISGPAGSEGAEAFF
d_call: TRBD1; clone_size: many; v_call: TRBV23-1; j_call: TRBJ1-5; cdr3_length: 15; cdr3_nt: TGCGCCAGCAGTCAATCGTCGACAGGGAATCAGCCCCAGCATTTT; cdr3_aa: CASSQSSTGNQPQHF
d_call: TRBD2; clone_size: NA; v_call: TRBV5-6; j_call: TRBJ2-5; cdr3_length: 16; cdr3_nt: TGTGCCAGCAGCCAGACGACTAGCGGGAGTGAGGAGACCCAGTACTTC; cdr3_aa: CASSQTTSGSEETQYF
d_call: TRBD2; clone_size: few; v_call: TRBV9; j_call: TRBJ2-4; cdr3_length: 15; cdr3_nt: TGTGCCAGCAGCGTAGGAGCGGGAGGCGGAAACATTCAGTACTTC; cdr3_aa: CASSVGAGGGNIQYF
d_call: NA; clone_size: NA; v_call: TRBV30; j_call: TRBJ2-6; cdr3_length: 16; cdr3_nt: TGTGCCTGGGGGAGGCGGACGTTCTCTGGGGCCAACGTCCTGACTTTC; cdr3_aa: CAWGRRTFSGANVLTF
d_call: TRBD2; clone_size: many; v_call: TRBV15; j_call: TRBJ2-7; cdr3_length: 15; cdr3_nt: TGTGCCACCAGCAGAGGGACTAGCGGGAGGCTCGAGCAGTACTTC; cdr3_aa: CATSRGTSGRLEQYF
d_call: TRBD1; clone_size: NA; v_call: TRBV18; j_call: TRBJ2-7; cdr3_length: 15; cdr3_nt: TGTGCCAGCTCACCGGGGACAGGGGCTCCCTACGAGCAGTACTTC; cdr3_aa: CASSPGTGAPYEQYF
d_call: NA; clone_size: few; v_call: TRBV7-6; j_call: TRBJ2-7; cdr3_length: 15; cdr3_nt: TGTGCCAGCAGCTTAGTAGCTTCGCCCTCCTACGAGCAGTACTTC; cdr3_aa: CASSLVASPSYEQYF
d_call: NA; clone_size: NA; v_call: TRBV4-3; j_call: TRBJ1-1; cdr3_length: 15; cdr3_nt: TGCGCCAGCAGCCAAGGGGGAACACTGAACACTGAAGCTTTCTTT; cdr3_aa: CASSQGGTLNTEAFF
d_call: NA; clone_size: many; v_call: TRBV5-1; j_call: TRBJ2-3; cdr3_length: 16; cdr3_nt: TGCGCCAGCAGCTTGGGTCCCCAGGGAAGCACAGATACGCAGTATTTT; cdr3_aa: CASSLGPQGSTDTQYF
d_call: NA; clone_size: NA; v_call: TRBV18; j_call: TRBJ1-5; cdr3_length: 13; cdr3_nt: TGTGCCAGCTCACCGTCAGCCGGTCAGCCCCAGCATTTT; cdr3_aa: CASSPSAGQPQHF
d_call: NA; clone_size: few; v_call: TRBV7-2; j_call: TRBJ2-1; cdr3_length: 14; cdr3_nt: TGTGCCAGCAGCCGAAAGACTGGTTACAATGAGCAGTTCTTC; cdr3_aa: CASSRKTGYNEQFF
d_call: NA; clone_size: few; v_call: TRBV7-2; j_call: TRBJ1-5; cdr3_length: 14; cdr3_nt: TGTGCCAGCAGCTTTTCGGGGGTGGGTCAGCCCCAGCATTTT; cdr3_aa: CASSFSGVGQPQHF
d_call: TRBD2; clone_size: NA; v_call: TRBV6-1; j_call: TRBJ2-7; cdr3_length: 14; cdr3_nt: TGTGCCAGCAGTTTCAGCGGGAGCCCCGCCAAGCAGTACTTC; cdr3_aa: CASSFSGSPAKQYF
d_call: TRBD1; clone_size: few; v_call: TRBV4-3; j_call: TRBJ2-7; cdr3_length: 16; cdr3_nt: TGCGCCAGCAGCCAAGGGTATGACAGGGTCCCCTACGAGCAGTACTTC; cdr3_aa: CASSQGYDRVPYEQYF
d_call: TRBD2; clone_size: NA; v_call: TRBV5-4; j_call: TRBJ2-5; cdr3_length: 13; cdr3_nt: TGTGCCAGCAGCCGGGGACTACAAGAGACCCAGTACTTC; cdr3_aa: CASSRGLQETQYF
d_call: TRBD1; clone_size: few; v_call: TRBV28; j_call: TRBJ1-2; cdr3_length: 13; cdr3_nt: TGTGCCAGCAGTACAGGGGAGTTCTATGGCTACACCTTC; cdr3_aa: CASSTGEFYGYTF
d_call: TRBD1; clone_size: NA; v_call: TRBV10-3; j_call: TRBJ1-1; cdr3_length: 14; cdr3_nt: TGTGCCATCAGGAGGGACAGCATGAACACTGAAGCTTTCTTT; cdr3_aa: CAIRRDSMNTEAFF
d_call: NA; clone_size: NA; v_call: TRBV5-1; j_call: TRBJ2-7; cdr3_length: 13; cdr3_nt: TGCGCCAGCAGCTCCTACGTTAGCGACGAGCAGTACTTC; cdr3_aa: CASSSYVSDEQYF
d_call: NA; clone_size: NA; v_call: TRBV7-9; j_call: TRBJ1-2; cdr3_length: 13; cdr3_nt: TGTGCCAGCAGCTTAGACAAAAACTATGGCTACACCTTC; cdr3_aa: CASSLDKNYGYTF
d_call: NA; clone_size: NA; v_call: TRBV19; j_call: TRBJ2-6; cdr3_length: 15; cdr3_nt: TGTGCCAGTAGTATTAAGAGATCTGGGGCCAACGTCCTGACTTTC; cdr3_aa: CASSIKRSGANVLTF
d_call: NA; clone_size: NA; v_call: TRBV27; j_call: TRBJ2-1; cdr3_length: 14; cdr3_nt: TGTGCCAGCAGTTTACTCAGGCTATACAATGAGCAGTTCTTC; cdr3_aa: CASSLLRLYNEQFF
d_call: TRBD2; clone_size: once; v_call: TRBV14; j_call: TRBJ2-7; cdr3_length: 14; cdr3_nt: TGTGCCAGCAGCCAATCCACTAGCGGGACCGAGCAGTACTTC; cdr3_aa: CASSQSTSGTEQYF
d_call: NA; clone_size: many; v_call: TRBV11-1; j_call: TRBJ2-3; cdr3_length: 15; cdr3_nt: TGTGCCAGCAGCTTAATGCGGGCCTCTACAGATACGCAGTATTTT; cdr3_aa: CASSLMRASTDTQYF